This TCR beta chain was profiled in a study of shared clonotypes between healthy human individuals. As for the study in general: With ages of 18 to 49, the donors were two women and a few men.

Germline CDR1 is MNHEY and CDR2 is SVGAGI. Trimming cost V 6 bases and J 0 bases, with 9 bases left between them. The CDR3 is 15 residues long. The authors sequenced unsorted PBMC DNA on ten immunoSEQ deep assay plates. Assay: immunoSEQ multiplex PCR; the TCRdb copy retains only in-frame clones and omits some. Among 550,000 to 600,000 clones listed, roughly 72% were seen once. Every one of the donors was a Caucasian adult that lived in Nashville, Tennessee. This rearrangement joins TRBV6-5 to TRBJ2-6; D is ambiguous. The origin of this receptor is a woman aged 40 to 49 in good health. Some clones in this sample may be carry-over from other donors' samples. The sample was PBMCs. In DNA, the CDR3 is TGTGCCAGCAGGCCCTCCTACTCTGGGGCCAACGTCCTGACTTTC. This sequence encodes CASRPSYSGANVLTF.